One sample yielded the 28 T cell receptor beta chains listed below, sequenced in a study of T-cell memory formation after mild COVID-19. TCRdb fed the 5' RACE reads into MiXCR, producing one record per CDR3 protein. The table has a few hundred thousand distinct CDR3 sequences, 13% to 15% seen once. The material sequenced was PBMCs or a T cell subset sorted from them (not recorded which). The receptors come from a man between 18 and 35 years old who had mild COVID-19 (a few samples of this study predate the infection). Cell type and time point are not known.

This clonotype has a count of ten or more. The genes are TRBV5-1 and TRBJ2-1, with D perhaps matching TRBD1 or TRBD2 (6 bases each). The germline gives CDR1 SGHRS, CDR2 YFSETQ. CDR3 length equals 13 residues. Deletions cut 0 bases from V and 9 bases from J, with 10 bases between. CDR3 residues: CASSLAGAAEQFF. Written as DNA, the CDR3 is TGCGCCAGCAGCTTGGCGGGGGCCGCTGAGCAGTTCTTC.

This clonotype was recorded many times. This sequence joins TRBV20-1 and TRBJ1-5; D is possibly TRBD1 (5 bases). The CDR3 consists of 13 residues. Germline values: CDR1 DFQATT, CDR2 SNEGSKA (reference sequence). The V and J ends lost 8 bases and 0 bases respectively, with 11 bases between them. CDR3 in amino acids: CSSGDPSNQPQHF. CDR3 coding DNA: TGCAGTTCGGGGGACCCTAGCAATCAGCCCCAGCATTTT.

V usage is TRBV5-6 and J usage is TRBJ2-3; the match to TRBD2 covers 9 bases. The J segment lost 4 bases and the V segment lost 1 base, leaving 10 bases of the junction unmatched. The germline V gene has CDR1 SGHDT and CDR2 YYEEEE. The CDR3 runs 17 residues. CDR3 nucleotide sequence: TGTGCCAGCAGCTTGAGGCTAGCGGGGCGTTTGGCAGATACGCAGTATTTT. Translating gives CASSLRLAGRLADTQYF.

CDR3 DNA: TGCGCCAGCAGTAAACAGGGGAAGGGGGCTAATTCACCCCTCCACTTT. Protein product: CASSKQGKGANSPLHF. The J gene is TRBJ1-6, the V gene TRBV23-1; 7 bases fit TRBD1. TRBV23-1 is an open reading frame whose function is uncertain. The CDR3 sequence is 16 residues long. The trim removed 5 bases at V and 6 bases at J, leaving 10 bases unmatched.

This chain uses TRBV15 with TRBJ1-5, with a tentative D call TRBD1 (5 bases). This CDR3 has 18 amino acids. V lost 4 bases, J lost 0 bases, and 19 bases lay in between. Per germline, CDR1 LNHNV and CDR2 YYDKDF (reference sequence). Here the CDR3 DNA reads TGTGCCACCAGCACCCTTCCTCAGGGAAGGTATAGCAATCAGCCCCAGCATTTT. Encoded protein: CATSTLPQGRYSNQPQHF.

The V and J genes are TRBV6-1 and TRBJ1-2; 8 bases are a match to TRBD1. Trimming removed 4 bases from V and 3 bases from J; junction bases left unmatched: 4. Germline V gene data show CDR1 as MNHNS and CDR2 as SASEGT. This CDR3 region has 14 residues. DNA for the CDR3: TGTGCCAGCAGTGTCCAGGGGGCGGACTATGGCTACACCTTC. Translation gives CASSVQGADYGYTF.

This clonotype was picked up many times. The rearrangement uses TRBV7-9 and TRBJ2-3; D ambiguous. Germline loops: CDR1 SEHNR, CDR2 FQNEAQ (reference sequence). The CDR3 contains 13 residues. The V gene lost 4 bases and the J gene lost 3 bases, with 8 bases spanning the gap. In nucleotides, the CDR3 is TGTGCCAGCAGCTCTACTGGTACAGATACGCAGTATTTT. Protein sequence: CASSSTGTDTQYF.

J is TRBJ2-6 and V is TRBV12-3 or TRBV12-4, with TRBD1 matching over 9 bases. V was pared by 6 bases and J by 2 bases, with 8 bases of the junction left unmatched. The CDR3 loop spans 17 amino acids. This CDR3 reads CASSSGTGYAGANVLTF. The CDR3 nucleotides read TGTGCCAGCAGCTCCGGGACAGGGTATGCTGGGGCCAACGTCCTGACTTTC.

The rearrangement joins TRBV7-6 to TRBJ1-5; D is unresolved. Trimming pared 1 base from V and 7 bases from J, leaving 11 bases between. The V gene's germline CDR1 is SGHVS and CDR2 FNYEAQ. The CDR3 spans 14 residues. The CDR3 spells CASSLVDDGQPQHF. CDR3 sequence (DNA): TGTGCCAGCAGCTTAGTCGATGATGGGCAGCCCCAGCATTTT.

J is TRBJ2-5 and V is TRBV6-2 or TRBV6-3; 7 bases are shared with TRBD1. This CDR3 comprises 15 residues. Germline-derived CDR1 and CDR2 are MNHEY and SVGEGT. The V segment lost 6 bases and the J segment 2 bases; nucleotides outside the gene matches: 9. CDR3 bases: TGTGCCAGCAGGCGAAACTTGGGACAGCAAGAGACCCAGTACTTC. Its translation: CASRRNLGQQETQYF.

This clonotype appeared once. The rearrangement joins TRBV4-2 to TRBJ1-2; D is undetermined. Between the trimmed V and J ends, which lost 4 bases and 4 bases, there was a span of 16 bases. Germline lookup yields CDR1 LGHNA and CDR2 YNFKEQ. CDR3 length: 15 amino acids. In DNA, the CDR3 is TGTGCCAGCAGCCCCCCGGCAAGGGCCGCCTATGGCTACACCTTC. Translated: CASSPPARAAYGYTF.

The chain joins TRBV6-2 or TRBV6-3 to TRBJ1-1; weak D call: TRBD1 (5 bases). The length of the CDR3 is 15 residues. Germline V CDR1 and CDR2: MNHEY, SVGEGT. The ends were cut back, 2 bases at V and 1 base at J, with 11 bases in the middle. CDR3 coding DNA: TGTGCCAGCAGTTACCCGGGGGTTAGGAACACTGAAGCTTTCTTT. Translating gives CASSYPGVRNTEAFF.

This clonotype was counted a few times. CDR3 sequence: CASSHAIVRGYNEQFF. CDR3 bases: TGTGCCAGCAGCCACGCCATCGTGCGGGGTTACAATGAGCAGTTCTTC. The rearrangement uses TRBV6-2 or TRBV6-3 and TRBJ2-1; TRBD2 is a possible D gene (6 bases). Trimming removed 6 bases from V and 4 bases from J, with 19 bases in between. The CDR3 runs 16 residues. The germline V gene encodes CDR1 MNHEY and CDR2 SVGEGT.

This clonotype appeared a few times. The gene calls are TRBV24-1 and TRBJ2-4, with D uncertain. Germline loops: CDR1 KGHDR, CDR2 SFDVKD. Trimming removed 4 bases at V and 7 bases at J, with 4 bases between. CDR3 length: 11 amino acids. The CDR3 sequence: CATSEANIQYF. CDR3 coding DNA: TGTGCCACCAGTGAGGCCAACATTCAGTACTTC.

This clonotype was counted many times. The chain joins TRBV12-3 or TRBV12-4 to TRBJ1-6; the D is unclear. Trimming removed 3 bases at V and 7 bases at J, with 7 bases between. The CDR3 runs to 13 residues. The CDR3 sequence is CASSLLGNSPLHF. The DNA of the CDR3 is TGTGCCAGCAGTTTGCTGGGGAATTCACCCCTCCACTTT.

This clonotype was detected a few times. The CDR3 loop is CASSLQGQLDEKLFF. As DNA, the CDR3 is TGTGCCAGCAGCCTTCAAGGACAGCTAGATGAAAAACTGTTTTTT. V and J are TRBV6-2 or TRBV6-3 and TRBJ1-4; D is possibly TRBD1 (6 bases). Germline lookup yields CDR1 MNHEY and CDR2 SVGEGT. This CDR3 spans 15 amino acids. V was shortened by 6 bases and J by 6 bases, with 17 bases between the two germline ends.

This clonotype was found a few times. V is TRBV30 and J is TRBJ2-5; 13 nucleotides align to TRBD2. Germline trimming cut 2 bases from V and 3 bases from J; bases unmatched to any gene: 3. The CDR3 consists of 15 residues. Germline V gene sequence: CDR1 GTSNPN, CDR2 SVGIG (reference sequence). The CDR3 coding sequence is TGTGCCTGGAGTATTGGACTAGCGGGGGAAGAGACCCAGTACTTC. Translated: CAWSIGLAGEETQYF.

This clonotype was picked up a small number of times. The V call is TRBV18, the J call TRBJ1-1, with D possibly being TRBD1 (6 bases). The ends were cut back, 3 bases at V and 5 bases at J, with 10 bases in the middle. CDR1 and CDR2 from the germline V gene are KGHSH and LQKENI. The CDR3 consists of 13 residues. The CDR3, as DNA: TGTGCCAGCTCACCGAATACAGGGACTGAAGCTTTCTTT. It codes for CASSPNTGTEAFF. Full variable domain (missing parts from reference TRBV18 and TRBJ1-1): NAGVMQNPRHLVRRRGQEARLRCSPMKGHSHVYWYRQLPEEGLKFMVYLQKENIIDESGMPKERFSAEFPKEGPSILRIQQVVRGDSAAYFCASSPNTGTEAFFGQGTRLTVV.

This clonotype was seen only a few times. The V gene is TRBV5-1, the J gene TRBJ2-7; 9 bases are a match to TRBD2. Germline trimming cut 5 bases from V and 5 bases from J; bases unmatched to any gene: 11. Germline V gene data show CDR1 as SGHRS and CDR2 as YFSETQ. The CDR3 has 15 amino acids. In nucleotides, the CDR3 is TGCGCCAGCAGACTGGGGCTAGCGGGGCCCAACGAGCAGTACTTC. Its translation is CASRLGLAGPNEQYF.

The V and J genes are TRBV11-2 and TRBJ2-2; 8 nucleotides agree with TRBD1. Germline CDR1 SGHAT, CDR2 FQNNGV. There are 15 residues in the CDR3. Trimming removed 6 bases from V and 0 bases from J; junction bases left unmatched: 3. CDR3 DNA sequence: TGTGCCAGCAGGTGGACAGGGACGAACACCGGGGAGCTGTTTTTT. Its translation is CASRWTGTNTGELFF.

A few counts support this clonotype. V and J are TRBV28 and TRBJ2-7; no reliable D call. The CDR3 totals 13 residues. From germline, CDR1 is MDHEN and CDR2 SYDVKM. The V and J ends lost 7 bases and 6 bases respectively, with 16 bases between them. The CDR3 nucleotides read TGTGCCAGCACTACCGACCGGGCCGGCGAGCAGTACGTC. Amino acid sequence: CASTTDRAGEQYV.

This clonotype was seen a few times. The V and J genes are TRBV7-9 and TRBJ1-1; D gene uncertain. Germline V gene sequence: CDR1 SEHNR, CDR2 FQNEAQ (reference sequence). The CDR3 consists of 16 residues. V dropped 6 bases and J dropped 0 bases, with 17 bases sitting between them. Here the CDR3 reads CASSLTGGEMNTEAFF. DNA for the CDR3: TGTGCCAGCAGTTTAACCGGAGGCGAAATGAACACTGAAGCTTTCTTT. Complete variable domain (other parts from reference TRBV7-9 and TRBJ1-1): DTGVSQNPRHKITKRGQNVTFRCDPISEHNRLYWYRQTLGQGPEFLTYFQNEAQLEKSRLLSDRFSAERPKGSFSTLEIQRTEQGDSAMYLCASSLTGGEMNTEAFFGQGTRLTVV.

This clonotype has only a few counts. The V call is TRBV7-3, the J call TRBJ1-6; D ambiguous. CDR1 SGHTA and CDR2 FQGTGA come from the germline V gene. Trimming stripped 1 base from V and 5 bases from J, with 9 bases between. The CDR3 is 15 residues long. The CDR3 here is CASSLMGRNNSPLHF. The CDR3 region has the DNA TGTGCCAGCAGCTTAATGGGGAGAAATAATTCACCCCTCCACTTT.

The chain recombines TRBV10-3 with TRBJ2-7; D may be TRBD1 (6 bases). The V end lost 3 bases, the J end lost 2 bases, and 14 bases lay between the germline ends. Germline lookup yields CDR1 ENHRY and CDR2 SYGVKD. The CDR3 is made up of 15 amino acids. CDR3 loop: CAISDSTGTPYEQYF. In nucleotides, the CDR3 is TGTGCCATCAGTGATTCGACAGGCACGCCCTACGAGCAGTACTTC.

V gene TRBV29-1 combines with J gene TRBJ2-3; possible D gene TRBD1, 6 bases. This CDR3 is 11 amino acids long. Trimming removed 3 bases at V and 10 bases at J, with 11 bases between. Looked up from germline, CDR1 is SQVTM and CDR2 is ANQGSEA. The CDR3 is CSVEGAGAQYF. The CDR3 region has the DNA TGCAGCGTTGAGGGGGCAGGGGCGCAGTATTTT.

This clonotype was recorded many times. The chain carries TRBV7-8 and TRBJ2-2; D may match TRBD1 or TRBD2 (5 bases each). Trimming shortened V by 6 bases and J by 0 bases, and 17 bases separated the two germline ends. Germline assignment: CDR1 SGHVS and CDR2 FQNEAQ. The CDR3 covers 17 residues. The CDR3 DNA reads as TGTGCCAGCAGGTCCGTGATATGGGGGACGAACACCGGGGAGCTGTTTTTT. It encodes CASRSVIWGTNTGELFF.

The chain employs TRBV5-1 and TRBJ2-3; 12 bases are a match to TRBD2. With 4 bases clipped from V and 5 bases from J, the junction kept 5 bases outside the gene matches. This CDR3 is 15 amino acids long. Germline V lookup: CDR1 SGHRS, CDR2 YFSETQ. In DNA, the CDR3 is TGCGCCAGCAGCCTACTAGCGGGGGGAAGAGATACGCAGTATTTT. It encodes CASSLLAGGRDTQYF.

This chain uses TRBV19 with TRBJ2-5; D gene uncertain. Germline lookup yields CDR1 LNHDA and CDR2 SQIVND (reference sequence). V was clipped by 3 bases and J by 6 bases, with 11 bases between them. This CDR3 is 13 amino acids long. CDR3 in DNA: TGTGCCAGTAGTATTAATTCATTACAGACCCAGTACTTC. Its translation is CASSINSLQTQYF.